The 25 T cell receptor beta chains below were found in one sample sequenced in a study of cytomegalovirus exposure and HLA in healthy donors. PCR employed 60 Vbeta and 13 Jbeta primers. Clones were sequenced by immunoSEQ multiplex PCR, and TCRdb holds only the in-frame ones, with some missing. This table holds 300,000 or so clones, roughly four fifths found once. The sequenced sample was PBMCs. These receptors were obtained from a woman aged 40 to 55 in good health and CMV-seropositive.

The rearrangement links TRBV5-6 to TRBJ2-7, with 7 bases matching TRBD1. This CDR3 spans 15 amino acids. Germline CDR1 SGHDT, CDR2 YYEEEE. The trim removed 0 bases at V and 3 bases at J, leaving 6 bases unmatched. The CDR3 loop is CASSLDLGQNYEQYF. The CDR3 region has the DNA TGTGCCAGCAGCTTGGATTTGGGACAGAACTACGAGCAGTACTTC.

The chain carries TRBV15 and TRBJ1-2; a weak D match, TRBD1 (5 bases). Germline-derived CDR1 and CDR2 are LNHNV and YYDKDF (reference sequence). V was trimmed by 0 bases and J by 2 bases, leaving 13 bases between them. This CDR3 region has 16 residues. The CDR3: CATSRDLGPGNYGYTF. In DNA, the CDR3 is TGTGCCACCAGCAGAGATCTCGGCCCAGGGAACTATGGCTACACCTTC.

This clone was seen a few times. The gene calls are TRBV30 and TRBJ1-2, with a tentative D call TRBD1 (5 bases). From germline, CDR1 is GTSNPN and CDR2 SVGIG (reference sequence). The CDR3 spans 16 residues. Trimming shortened V by 4 bases and J by 4 bases, and 22 bases separated the two germline ends. The chain's CDR3 is CAWMRGLDSRGYGYTF. The CDR3 bases are TGTGCCTGGATGCGGGGCTTGGATTCGAGGGGCTATGGCTACACCTTC.

V gene TRBV7-2 combines with J gene TRBJ2-5; maybe TRBD1 (5 bases). In germline, CDR1 is SGHTA, CDR2 FQGNSA. The CDR3 totals 15 residues. V gave up 5 bases and J gave up 2 bases, with 15 bases separating them. CDR3 sequence reads: CASSPYNQGQETQYF. The DNA for the CDR3 is TGTGCCAGCAGCCCCTATAACCAGGGACAAGAGACCCAGTACTTC. The full variable domain, its missing parts supplied by reference TRBV7-2 and TRBJ2-5, is GAGVSQSPSNKVTEKGKDVELRCDPISGHTALYWYRQSLGQGLEFLIYFQGNSAPDKSGLPSDRFSAERTGGSVSTLTIQRTQQEDSAVYLCASSPYNQGQETQYFGPGTRLLVL.

V and J are TRBV19 and TRBJ1-1; TRBD1 matches at 7 bases. V gave up 6 bases and J gave up 3 bases; unmatched junction bases: 4. The germline gives CDR1 LNHDA, CDR2 SQIVND (reference sequence). This CDR3 has 13 amino acids. CDR3: CASRGGSDTEAFF. The CDR3 DNA follows: TGTGCCAGTAGAGGGGGCTCTGACACTGAAGCTTTCTTT.

The gene calls are TRBV7-9 and TRBJ2-1; D remains unclear. The CDR3 totals 14 residues. The germline V gene has CDR1 SEHNR and CDR2 FQNEAQ (reference sequence). Deletions cut 4 bases from V and 0 bases from J, with 7 bases between. CDR3: CASSSGSSYNEQFF. The CDR3 coding sequence is TGTGCCAGCAGCTCAGGTAGCTCCTACAATGAGCAGTTCTTC.

The chain couples TRBV19 to TRBJ2-5, with D possibly matching TRBD2 (5 bases). Per the germline V gene, CDR1 is LNHDA and CDR2 is SQIVND (reference sequence). The CDR3 extends over 15 amino acids. The ends were cut back, 5 bases at V and 3 bases at J, with 16 bases in the middle. The chain's CDR3 is CASSAPLLGKETQYF. CDR3 in DNA: TGTGCCAGTAGTGCCCCCCTACTCGGGAAAGAGACCCAGTACTTC.

The gene calls are TRBV4-3 and TRBJ2-2; TRBD2 might be the D (6 bases). This CDR3 region has 17 residues. From germline, CDR1 is LGHNA and CDR2 YSLEER. The ends were cut back, 0 bases at V and 0 bases at J, with 11 bases in the middle. DNA for the CDR3: TGCGCCAGCAGCCAAGAATCTGGCGGGGCGAACACCGGGGAGCTGTTTTTT. This translates into CASSQESGGANTGELFF.

The chain couples TRBV4-2 to TRBJ1-4; D not resolved. Germline V gene lookup returns CDR1 LGHNA and CDR2 YNFKEQ. The CDR3 has 16 amino acids. Trimming took off 2 bases at V and 3 bases at J, with 13 bases between the two ends. CDR3 nucleotides: TGTGCCAGCAGCCAATTCAACCCGGGGTCTAATGAAAAACTGTTTTTT. Translated, it gives CASSQFNPGSNEKLFF.

There are a few counts of this clone. V gene TRBV29-1 combines with J gene TRBJ2-3, with a tentative D call TRBD1 (6 bases). CDR1 SQVTM and CDR2 ANQGSEA come from the germline V gene. Trimming took 3 bases from V and 5 from J, leaving 9 bases between them. The CDR3 sequence is 12 residues long. CDR3 bases: TGCAGCGTTGATCGAGGGGGAGATACGCAGTATTTT. Translating it yields CSVDRGGDTQYF.

The genes are TRBV28 and TRBJ1-5, with 7 bases aligning to TRBD1. With 6 bases clipped from V and 2 bases from J, the junction kept 7 bases outside the gene matches. Germline-derived CDR1 and CDR2 are MDHEN and SYDVKM. The CDR3 contains 15 residues. The chain's CDR3 is CASSRDSWGNQPQHF. CDR3 coding DNA: TGTGCCAGCAGCCGGGACAGCTGGGGCAATCAGCCCCAGCATTTT.

This chain links TRBV6-6 with TRBJ2-2, with 9 bases matching TRBD1. The trim removed 0 bases at V and 8 bases at J, leaving 7 bases unmatched. The CDR3 runs to 16 residues. The V gene's germline CDR1 is MNHNY and CDR2 SVGAGI (reference sequence). CDR3 sequence: CASSYSSGTGLGELFF. For the CDR3, the DNA is TGTGCCAGCAGTTACTCCTCCGGGACAGGGCTGGGGGAGCTGTTTTTT.

The chain uses TRBV19 and TRBJ1-1; maybe TRBD1 (5 bases). The CDR3 has 14 residues. CDR1 is LNHDA, CDR2 SQIVND, per germline (reference sequence). Trimming removed 6 bases from V and 2 bases from J, with 13 bases in between. CDR3 DNA sequence: TGTGCCAGTAGGAGTGAAACAGGAAACACTGAAGCTTTCTTT. Translated, it gives CASRSETGNTEAFF.

In DNA form, the CDR3 reads TGCGCCAGCAGCCCTTACTTTTCTAGCGGACCTTCCTACGAGCAGTACTTC. This translates into CASSPYFSSGPSYEQYF. The genes are TRBV4-3 and TRBJ2-7, with 7 bases lining up with TRBD2. V lost 4 bases to trimming and J lost 1 base; unmatched junction nucleotides: 13. Per germline, CDR1 LGHNA and CDR2 YSLEER. This CDR3 comprises 17 residues.

The gene calls are TRBV28 and TRBJ1-5, with 7 positions matching TRBD1. This CDR3 spans 14 amino acids. J lost 5 bases, V lost 5 bases, and 6 bases had no gene match. Germline-derived CDR1 and CDR2 are MDHEN and SYDVKM. In DNA, the CDR3 is TGTGCCAGCAGTCCTGACAGGGAGTATCAGCCCCAGCATTTT. Translation gives CASSPDREYQPQHF.

This chain uses TRBV5-1 with TRBJ2-5; tentative D call: TRBD2 (5 bases). Germline assignment: CDR1 SGHRS and CDR2 YFSETQ. Trimming left V 0 bases short and J 4 bases short, with 13 bases between. This CDR3 is 15 amino acids long. The CDR3 is CASSLGGRSGETQYF. The DNA for the CDR3 is TGCGCCAGCAGCTTGGGGGGTAGGAGCGGAGAGACCCAGTACTTC.

In its sample, this clone was seen a few times. This chain uses TRBV2 with TRBJ1-1; D remains unclear. CDR3 size: 15 residues. Germline V CDR1 and CDR2: SNHLY, FYNNEI. Trimming took off 6 bases at V and 2 bases at J, with 16 bases between the two ends. CDR3 nucleotide sequence: TGTGCCAGCAGGAACCAACCGGGGATTAACACTGAAGCTTTCTTT. Its translation: CASRNQPGINTEAFF.

The chain has TRBV28 and TRBJ1-5; D ambiguous. Germline V gene data show CDR1 as MDHEN and CDR2 as SYDVKM. The CDR3 loop spans 12 amino acids. Trimming removed 3 bases at V and 5 bases at J, with 5 bases between. This chain's CDR3 is CASSFSDQPQHF. The CDR3 DNA follows: TGTGCCAGCAGTTTTTCGGATCAGCCCCAGCATTTT.

The chain combines TRBV2 with TRBJ1-6; D not certain. Germline CDR1 is SNHLY and CDR2 is FYNNEI. V dropped 7 bases and J dropped 7 bases, with 17 bases sitting between them. The CDR3 spans 15 residues. In nucleotides, the CDR3 is TGTGCCAGCAAAAAAACAACAGATAACAATTCACCCCTCCACTTT. Residues: CASKKTTDNNSPLHF.

The rearrangement joins TRBV30 to TRBJ2-3; 7 nucleotides match TRBD1. Germline V lookup: CDR1 GTSNPN, CDR2 SVGIG (reference sequence). This CDR3 comprises 14 residues. The junction had 6 bases not matched to a gene; V was cut back by 3 bases and J by 3 bases. The CDR3 is CAWRGPGGTDTQYF. The CDR3 region has the DNA TGTGCCTGGAGGGGACCAGGGGGAACAGATACGCAGTATTTT. The full variable domain, its missing parts supplied by reference TRBV30 and TRBJ2-3, is SQTIHQWPATLVQPVGSPLSLECTVEGTSNPNLYWYRQAAGRGLQLLFYSVGIGQISSEVPQNLSASRPQDRQFILSSKKLLLSDSGFYLCAWRGPGGTDTQYFGPGTRLTVL.

The chain is built from TRBV18 and TRBJ2-3, with 8 bases matching TRBD1. The CDR3 runs 14 residues. Trimming removed 3 bases from V and 3 bases from J; junction bases left unmatched: 2. Germline lookup yields CDR1 KGHSH and CDR2 LQKENI. The CDR3 is CASSPRQGTDTQYF. DNA for the CDR3: TGTGCCAGCTCACCCAGACAGGGGACAGATACGCAGTATTTT.

The rearrangement links TRBV9 to TRBJ2-7, with TRBD2 matching 8 bases. Germline CDR1 SGDLS, CDR2 YYNGEE. Trimming at V came to 2 bases and at J to 3 bases, leaving 4 bases not matched to a gene. The CDR3 runs to 14 residues. CDR3 sequence reads: CASSVGTSRYEQYF. The CDR3 DNA is TGTGCCAGCAGCGTCGGGACTAGTCGCTACGAGCAGTACTTC.

The CDR3 DNA follows: TGTGCCAGCAAGAGCGGGGGAGTCGGGGAGACCCAGTACTTC. This translates into CASKSGGVGETQYF. The V gene is TRBV6-6, the J gene TRBJ2-5; 8 nucleotides line up with TRBD2. Germline V CDR1 and CDR2: MNHNY, SVGAGI (reference sequence). This CDR3 is 14 amino acids long. V lost 7 bases and J lost 5; bases outside the gene matches: 9.

This clone was found a few times. The gene calls are TRBV6-5 and TRBJ2-3; 7 bases are a match to TRBD1. The CDR3 contains 14 residues. V gave up 4 bases and J gave up 4 bases; unmatched junction bases: 5. The germline V gene encodes CDR1 MNHEY and CDR2 SVGAGI. CDR3 in amino acids: CASSSTGRADTQYF. The CDR3 region has the DNA TGTGCCAGCAGTTCGACAGGGAGAGCAGATACGCAGTATTTT.

The CDR3 sequence is CAWTTGQGLSPLHF. CDR3 DNA: TGTGCCTGGACCACGGGACAGGGACTTTCACCCCTCCACTTT. The chain has TRBV30 and TRBJ1-6, with 9 bases that match TRBD1. V lost 4 bases, J lost 9 bases, and 7 bases stayed unmatched. The CDR3 contains 14 residues. Germline lookup yields CDR1 GTSNPN and CDR2 SVGIG (reference sequence).